One TCR beta chain is described in this entry. Its antigen is not identified. Subsequent to 10 days of culture, CD4+ T cells were isolated. This sample is drawn from a study of vaccination effects on CD4 cells after COVID-19. Profiling relied on immunoSEQ multiplex PCR, and the TCRdb table lists in-frame clones only, not all of them. The sample holds 50,000 or so clones, 55% to 75% seen once. V was pared by 6 bases and J by 8 bases, with 16 bases between. The CDR3 sequence is 13 residues long. Germline CDR1 and CDR2: MNHEY and SVGAGI. This receptor was taken from a human donor who received a COVID-19 vaccine. The sequences come from CD4+ T cells from PBMCs cultured without peptide, collected before COVID-19 vaccination. The J gene is TRBJ1-2, the V gene TRBV6-5; possible D gene TRBD1, 6 bases. CDR3 protein: CASRVTGKGGYTF. CDR3 nucleotides: TGTGCCAGCAGGGTAACAGGGAAGGGCGGCTACACCTTC.